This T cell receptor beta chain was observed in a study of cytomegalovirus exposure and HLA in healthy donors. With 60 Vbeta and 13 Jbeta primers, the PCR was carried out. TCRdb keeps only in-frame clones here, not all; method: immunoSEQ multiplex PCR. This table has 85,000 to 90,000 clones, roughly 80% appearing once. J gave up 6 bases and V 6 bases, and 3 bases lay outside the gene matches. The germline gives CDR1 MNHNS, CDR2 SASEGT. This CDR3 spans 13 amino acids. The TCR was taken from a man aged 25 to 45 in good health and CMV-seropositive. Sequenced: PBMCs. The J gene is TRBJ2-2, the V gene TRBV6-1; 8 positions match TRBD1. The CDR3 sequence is CASRTGDSGELFF. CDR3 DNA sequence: TGTGCCAGCAGGACAGGGGATTCCGGGGAGCTGTTTTTT.